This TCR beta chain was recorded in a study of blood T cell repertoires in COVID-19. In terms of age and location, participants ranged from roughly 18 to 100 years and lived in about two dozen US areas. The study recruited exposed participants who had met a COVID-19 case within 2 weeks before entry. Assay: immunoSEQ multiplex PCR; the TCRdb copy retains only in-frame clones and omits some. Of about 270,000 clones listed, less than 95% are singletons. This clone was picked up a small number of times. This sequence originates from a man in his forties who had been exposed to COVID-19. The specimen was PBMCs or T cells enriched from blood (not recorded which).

CDR3 sequence reads: CASSEGLAGGPIDTQYF. DNA of the CDR3: TGTGCCAGCAGCGAGGGACTAGCGGGAGGGCCGATAGATACGCAGTATTTT. The genes are TRBV9 and TRBJ2-3; 16 bases are a match to TRBD2. CDR3 length: 17 amino acids. V lost 3 bases, J lost 5 bases, and 6 bases stayed unmatched. In germline, CDR1 is SGDLS, CDR2 YYNGEE.